This T cell receptor (beta chain) derives from a study of beta chain features in type 1 diabetes. Study-wide results and limits: PCR could preferentially amplify shorter templates, alike in patients and controls. Within each of all four CD4+ subsets, Type 1 diabetes patients had TCRB CDR3s that were moderately but significantly shorter. Healthy donors had naive, central memory and Treg TCRB repertoires that appeared less similar than those seen among patients.

Reverse transcription of all isolated RNA meant that expressed TCRB transcripts were sequenced. Produced via immunoSEQ multiplex PCR; TCRdb's table is partial and in-frame only. The data hold around 250,000 clones, with 13% to 15% observed a single time. A word on this clone: Its target is unknown.

Each of the CD4+ naive, central memory, regulatory and stem cell-like memory populations was sorted via CD45RO/CCR7/CD25/CD127/CD95/CD27. CDR3 size: 16 residues. Germline V gene sequence: CDR1 LNHDA, CDR2 SQIVND (reference sequence). Trimming cost V 4 bases and J 3 bases; bases outside gene matches: 11. This TCR was recovered from a woman in her 40s in good health. The rearrangement joins TRBV19 to TRBJ1-2, with 7 bases identical to TRBD1. Sample: naive CD4+ T cells from blood. In nucleotides, the CDR3 is TGTGCCAGTAGTACTAGGTCGACAGGGTTCGACTATGGCTACACCTTC. Translating it yields CASSTRSTGFDYGYTF.